The text below deals with one TCR beta chain. Its recognized antigen is unknown. No qualities accompany the bases; no much larger clone lies one base away. CD8 naive samples were obtained by positive selection for CCR7 among CD45RO-negative cells, yielding a CD45RA+CCR7+ population from which TemRA cells were excluded. Healthy HIV-negative adults with no recently reported acute infections or vaccinations were included as donors. Every donor was a Caucasian adult living in Nashville, Tennessee, USA. Blood was obtained by leukapheresis, after which PBMCs were separated by Ficoll-Histopaque density gradient centrifugation and cryopreserved in liquid nitrogen vapor phase. Analytical flow cytometry was used to check the purity and quantity of each magnetically sorted T cell population. From each sorted fraction, genomic DNA was isolated and quantified by UV absorbance on a Nanodrop 2000c. Relative to germline, V is 8 bases shorter and J is 0 bases shorter, with 11 bases between their ends. Sequences MNHNS (CDR1) and SASEGT (CDR2) are obtained from the germline V gene. There are 14 amino acids in the CDR3, from cysteine to phenylalanine inclusive. CDR3 DNA is the only sequence kept; it has 42 bases, read in frame from the first base.

Using the deep immunoSEQ assay, TCR CDR3 regions were amplified from genomic DNA by multiplex PCR. Extracted genomic DNA from each cell subset was distributed evenly across all wells of several immunoSEQ 96-well plates, and each plate was treated as a replicate. For sorted subsets, approximately 190 ng genomic DNA, equal to 30,000 to 35,000 T cell genomes, was loaded into each replicate PCR. The purified libraries were quantified using a Qubit 3.0 fluorometer, sized with a Bioanalyzer 2100, and then quantified again using the KAPA Library Quantification kit. A separate single-read 150-cycle Illumina NextSeq 550 flow cell was used to sequence each immunoSEQ 96-well plate. As for the original processing: Because only junctional sequences without quality scores were contained in the immunoSEQ output, filtering matching that applied to full-length reads could not be performed. To assign V/J genes and CDR3, sequences were annotated using PyIR, a Python wrapper for IgBLAST v1.9, with IMGT germline references. Reads were removed for weak V/J assignments (E-value above 1e-6), missing CDR3, stop codons, out-of-frame junctions, or ambiguous translated residues. A V3J clonotype was defined by an identical inferred V gene, J gene, and CDR3 amino acid sequence. The percentage overlap between two repertoires was calculated by dividing the number of shared unique clonotypes by the size of the smaller repertoire. Richness of each repertoire was evaluated using RTK rarefaction, the Chao1 estimator, and Recon v2.1 estimates of unobserved clonotypes. OLGA was used to compute generation probabilities for all TCRbeta clonotypes that the gDNA method yielded from a handful of donors. The clones in this table, taken by TCRdb from immuneACCESS, are in-frame only. Not every clone is retained; where verified, under half of the shortfall comes from an unresolved V gene, and the cause of the rest is unknown. V and J calls plus clone size are reproduced from that table; the DNA served to infer D and trimming. Counted in this sample were about 590,000 clones; roughly 95% of them appeared once. The ten largest clones represent around 0.11% of the sample.

The sample originates from a study of shared clonotypes between healthy human individuals (dated by TCRdb to about 2020). With respect to the entire study: The cohort included three men and a couple of women between 18 and 49 years of age. Leukapheresis yielded between about 0.94 and 9.5 billion PBMCs per donor. Different laboratories and diverse techniques were used to prepare libraries and sequence TCR repertoires, to increase sequencing depth and limit assay-specific biases. For each donor, CD4 naive and CD4 memory were each given three plates, CD8 naive was given two plates, and CD8 memory was given one plate. To estimate repertoire size and how much clonotypes are shared between individuals, the study performed deep sequencing of blood TCR repertoires from roughly five healthy adults. What the authors observed across the whole study: The small number of donors limited the genetic and exposure-history diversity represented. Sampling was restricted to blood, and TCR repertoires in tissues likely differ from the TCR repertoires found in blood. Around 5.4% of naive CD4, approximately 3.7% of naive CD8, 2% to 2.5% of memory CD4, and 0.4% of memory CD8 clonotypes were shared across several donors. Compared with non-shared clonotypes, the clonotypes found in all four sorted-subset donors had higher generation probabilities. Pairwise subsampling led to the expectation that sequencing depth would affect the degree of clonotype sharing among donors. Rarefaction of sorted-subset datasets indicated incomplete sequencing despite the large sequencing depth. Naive subsets generally had larger estimated clonotype richness than memory subsets.

The rearranged segments are TRBV6-1 and TRBJ2-1; the D region possibly corresponds to TRBD2 (6 bases align). The receptor comes from a woman in her twenties or thirties in good health. Sequencing was carried out using naive CD8+ T cells sorted from blood. The sample's cell subset or site label, in plain terms: CD45RA+CCR7+. Here is the DNA: TGTGCCAGCGGGATCGGGAGCTCCTACAATGAGCAGTTCTTC. Its translation is CASGIGSSYNEQFF.